This entry is about one TCR beta chain. Per the original methods: It was from reference gene primer amplification that nucleated cell counts were estimated. Sequenced by immunoSEQ multiplex PCR; TCRdb stores in-frame clones only, minus some. That table supplies the V and J calls and clone size; D and trimming were determined from the DNA. The table lists 150,000 to 200,000 clones, about 86% of them singletons. This sample is drawn from a study of blood T cell repertoires in COVID-19. The overall study: Acute-phase and convalescent COVID-19 samples originated in the United States, Italy and Spain. In each case, the material was cDNA or gDNA derived from T cells, B-cell-depleted T cells, or PBMCs.

Followed over time, Seattle patients had been enrolled while infection was active. The receptor was derived from a woman aged 60-75 years with COVID-19, enrolled during active disease. The sequenced sample was peripheral blood.

CDR3 coding DNA: TGTGCCACCGCCCGGGACTACAACAATGAGCAGTTCTTC. It specifies CATARDYNNEQFF. This chain connects TRBV27 to TRBJ2-1; 7 bases align to TRBD2. The germline gives CDR1 MNHEY, CDR2 SMNVEV (reference sequence). The V segment lost 10 bases and the J segment 5 bases; nucleotides outside the gene matches: 8. CDR3 length: 13 amino acids.